This TCR beta chain was retrieved from a study of T cell changes during pregnancy in multiple sclerosis (dated by TCRdb to the late 2010s). About the investigation overall: The study examined how the T cell repertoire changed over the course of pregnancy in women with multiple sclerosis.

The CDR3 contains 13 residues, cysteine and phenylalanine counted. CDR3 DNA is the only sequence kept; it has 39 bases, read in frame from the first base. The germline V gene yields SGHTA for CDR1 and FQGNSA for CDR2. The germline ends are 15 bases apart after V is trimmed by 5 bases and J by 7 bases. Comments on this clone: The clone's antigen remains unknown. The sample holds no much larger clone one base away, and base qualities are not on file.

Libraries came from the immunoSEQ multiplex PCR assay. This immuneACCESS table, as held by TCRdb, lists in-frame sequences with V and J called but not all clones. Of the missing ones, under half trace to an unresolved V gene in checked studies; the others have no known cause. The sample yields 40,000 to 50,000 clones; 94% were counted once. Together, the top ten hold 0.25% to 0.4% of the sample. This specimen consisted of CD4+ T cells from peripheral blood mononuclear cells, obtained in the third trimester of pregnancy. This receptor was identified in a female donor with multiple sclerosis, enrolled in a pregnancy study. The chain is assembled from TRBV7-2 and TRBJ2-7; the D gene is perhaps TRBD2, from 6 matching bases. Read as DNA, the sequence is TGTGCCAGCAGCCGCGCTAGCGTGAATGAGCAGTACTTC. Its translation reads: CASSRASVNEQYF.